The rows below give T cell receptor beta chains drawn from one sample of a study of OX40 agonist ivuxolimab in advanced cancers. TCRdb keeps only in-frame clones here, not all; method: immunoSEQ multiplex PCR. Of under 85,000 clones detected, more than 70% appear once; the ten largest clones hold 0.55% to 0.85%. The specimen comprised CD4+ or CD8+ T cells sorted from blood, sampled in a trial of the OX40 agonist ivuxolimab. The receptors were sampled from an adult with an advanced solid tumor such as melanoma, head and neck, liver or kidney cancer. Both conserved end residues are part of each CDR3. Fields, in order: J gene, D gene, clone size, V gene, CDR3 protein, CDR3 DNA. A D gene is named only where the DNA matches it firmly. Clone size appears in some rows only: once, few, many, or a class for an expanded clone.

J gene: TRBJ2-7; D gene: TRBD1; clone size: -; V gene: TRBV6-6; CDR3 protein: CAVGGQGLRGEQYF; CDR3 DNA: TGTGCCGTAGGCGGACAGGGGCTGAGGGGCGAGCAGTACTTC
J gene: TRBJ1-2; D gene: -; clone size: -; V gene: TRBV5-1; CDR3 protein: CASSLGQVNYGYTF; CDR3 DNA: TGCGCCAGCAGCTTGGGACAGGTTAACTATGGCTACACCTTC
J gene: TRBJ2-2; D gene: TRBD1; clone size: -; V gene: TRBV29-1; CDR3 protein: CSGRQGTTGELFF; CDR3 DNA: TGCAGCGGCCGACAGGGAACAACCGGGGAGCTGTTTTTT
J gene: TRBJ1-3; D gene: -; clone size: once; V gene: TRBV23-1; CDR3 protein: CASSQGGPGLRSSGNTIYF; CDR3 DNA: TGCGCCAGCAGTCAGGGAGGGCCAGGGCTACGCAGCTCTGGAAACACCATATATTTT
J gene: TRBJ1-2; D gene: TRBD1; clone size: -; V gene: TRBV6-1; CDR3 protein: CASSVPRGLSYGYTF; CDR3 DNA: TGTGCCAGCAGTGTTCCGAGGGGGCTGTCCTATGGCTACACCTTC
J gene: TRBJ2-3; D gene: -; clone size: -; V gene: TRBV5-6; CDR3 protein: CASRTVGGTDTQYF; CDR3 DNA: TGTGCCAGCAGGACTGTTGGGGGCACAGATACGCAGTATTTT
J gene: TRBJ2-1; D gene: -; clone size: once; V gene: TRBV2; CDR3 protein: CASSGVSGNEQFF; CDR3 DNA: TGTGCCAGCAGTGGGGTGTCAGGGAACGAGCAGTTCTTC
J gene: TRBJ2-2; D gene: -; clone size: -; V gene: TRBV7-2; CDR3 protein: CASSRTGRQTGELFF; CDR3 DNA: TGTGCCAGCAGCAGAACAGGGCGGCAGACCGGGGAGCTGTTTTTT
J gene: TRBJ2-3; D gene: TRBD2; clone size: -; V gene: TRBV5-1; CDR3 protein: CASSLAGRTDTQYF; CDR3 DNA: TGCGCCAGCAGTCTAGCGGGGCGCACAGATACGCAGTATTTT
J gene: TRBJ2-7; D gene: TRBD1; clone size: -; V gene: TRBV6-5; CDR3 protein: CASSWTGRSYEQYF; CDR3 DNA: TGTGCCAGCAGTTGGACAGGCCGCTCCTACGAGCAGTACTTC
J gene: TRBJ1-1; D gene: -; clone size: -; V gene: TRBV6-5; CDR3 protein: CASSYSGRDTEAFF; CDR3 DNA: TGTGCCAGCAGTTACTCGGGCAGGGACACTGAAGCTTTCTTT
J gene: TRBJ1-1; D gene: -; clone size: -; V gene: TRBV6-5; CDR3 protein: CASSTAYTEAFF; CDR3 DNA: TGTGCCAGCTCGACGGCTTACACTGAAGCTTTCTTT
J gene: TRBJ1-3; D gene: -; clone size: -; V gene: TRBV18; CDR3 protein: CASSLGIPSSGNTIYF; CDR3 DNA: TGTGCCAGCTCACTTGGGATTCCCAGCTCTGGAAACACCATATATTTT
J gene: TRBJ2-1; D gene: TRBD1; clone size: -; V gene: TRBV4-3; CDR3 protein: CASRERDRGGYEQFF; CDR3 DNA: TGCGCCAGCAGGGAACGGGACAGAGGGGGTTACGAGCAGTTCTTC
J gene: TRBJ1-4; D gene: TRBD1; clone size: -; V gene: TRBV6-6; CDR3 protein: CASSYGTGKSEKLFF; CDR3 DNA: TGTGCCAGCAGTTACGGGACAGGGAAGAGCGAAAAACTGTTTTTT
J gene: TRBJ2-2; D gene: TRBD1; clone size: -; V gene: TRBV10-2; CDR3 protein: CASNTGTGGRGELFF; CDR3 DNA: TGCGCCAGCAATACCGGGACAGGGGGACGAGGGGAGCTGTTTTTT